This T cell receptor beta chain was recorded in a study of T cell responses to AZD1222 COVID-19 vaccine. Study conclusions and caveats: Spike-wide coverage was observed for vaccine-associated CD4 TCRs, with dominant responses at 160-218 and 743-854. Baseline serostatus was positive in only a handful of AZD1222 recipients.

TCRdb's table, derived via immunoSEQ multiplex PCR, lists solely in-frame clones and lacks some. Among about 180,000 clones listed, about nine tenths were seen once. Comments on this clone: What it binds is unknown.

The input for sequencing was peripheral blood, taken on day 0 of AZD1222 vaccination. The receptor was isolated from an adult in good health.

CDR3 nucleotide sequence: TGTGCCAGCAGCAATACCGGGGGCCCGGACACCATATATTTT. The encoded protein is CASSNTGGPDTIYF. V and J are TRBV3-1 (or the pseudogene TRBV3-2) and TRBJ1-3; possibly TRBD1 for D (6 bases). Trimming stripped 5 bases from V and 8 bases from J, with 16 bases between. Germline V gene data show CDR1 as LGHDT and CDR2 as YNNKEL (reference sequence). The CDR3 spans 14 residues.